This is a list of T cell receptor beta chains from one sample in a study of blood T cells in healthy people across ages. TCRdb called the 5' RACE reads again in MiXCR, with one record for every CDR3 protein. The sample comprises about 1,800,000 distinct CDR3 sequences, 28% of which are singletons, and roughly 8% rests with the top ten. The specimen sequenced was blood. The receptors originated from a woman in her twenties or thirties in good health. Each CDR3 is given with its conserved first and last residue. Fields, in order: CDR3 protein, CDR3 DNA, clone size, D gene, V gene, CDR3 length, J gene. The D gene is left open where the match is weak. Clone sizes are given selectively: once, few, many, or a class where the clone is expanded.

CASSAYSTPYNEQFF TGTGCCAGCAGTGCCTATTCGACTCCTTACAATGAGCAGTTCTTC NA NA TRBV25-1 15 TRBJ2-1
CASRSIVRDGYYEQYF TGTGCCAGCAGGTCCATCGTCCGGGACGGGTATTACGAGCAGTACTTC few NA TRBV28 16 TRBJ2-7
CASSLEAGAGNEQFF TGCGCCAGCAGCTTGGAAGCGGGGGCGGGAAATGAGCAGTTCTTC few TRBD2 TRBV5-1 15 TRBJ2-1
CASSLLPLAGGGNEQYF TGCGCCAGCAGCTTGCTACCCCTAGCGGGAGGAGGGAATGAGCAGTACTTC NA TRBD2 TRBV5-1 17 TRBJ2-5
CSASRWGQGAGYTF TGCAGTGCTAGTCGGTGGGGACAGGGGGCTGGCTACACCTTC NA TRBD1 TRBV20-1 14 TRBJ1-2
CASSPPGDRVGIAKDIQYF TGTGCCAGCAGCCCCCCGGGGGACCGGGTGGGGATAGCCAAAGACATTCAGTACTTC NA NA TRBV7-9 19 TRBJ2-4
CASSDDQGAATDTQYF TGTGCCAGCAGTGATGATCAGGGGGCCGCCACAGATACGCAGTATTTT NA TRBD1 TRBV2 16 TRBJ2-3
CASSAITLGLTFAEAFF TGTGCCAGCTCAGCAATTACGTTGGGGCTTACCTTCGCTGAAGCTTTCTTT NA NA TRBV18 17 TRBJ1-1
CASSLEWTGDGYTF TGCGCCAGCAGCTTGGAGTGGACAGGGGACGGCTACACCTTC few TRBD1 TRBV5-1 14 TRBJ1-2
CASSPQRGVNTEAFF TGTGCCAGCAGTCCCCAACGTGGCGTGAACACTGAAGCTTTCTTT NA NA TRBV28 15 TRBJ1-1
CASSFPGQGSTGELFF TGTGCCAGCAGTTTTCCGGGACAGGGATCGACCGGGGAGCTGTTTTTT NA TRBD1 TRBV12-3/TRBV12-4 16 TRBJ2-2
CASILQGTDTQYF TGTGCCAGCATTCTTCAGGGTACAGATACGCAGTATTTT NA NA TRBV28 13 TRBJ2-3
CSARDGGVNTEAFF TGCAGTGCTAGAGACGGAGGGGTGAACACTGAAGCTTTCTTT NA NA TRBV20-1 14 TRBJ1-1
CATSDPEWGAEAFF TGTGCCACCAGTGATCCTGAGTGGGGAGCTGAAGCTTTCTTT few NA TRBV24-1 14 TRBJ1-1
CASSQDRRYNEQFF TGCGCCAGCAGCCAGGACCGACGCTACAATGAGCAGTTCTTC many NA TRBV5-1 14 TRBJ2-1
CASRPPATNEKLFF TGTGCCAGCAGGCCTCCTGCAACTAATGAAAAACTGTTTTTT NA NA TRBV6-5 14 TRBJ1-4
CASHPATGYNERFF TGTGCCAGCCACCCAGCTACGGGCTACAATGAGCGGTTCTTC NA NA TRBV12-3/TRBV12-4 14 TRBJ2-1
CASSPRLVGADTQYF TGTGCCAGCAGCCCCAGACTAGTGGGAGCAGATACGCAGTATTTT NA NA TRBV7-2 15 TRBJ2-3
CSATRGGQWEQFF TGCAGTGCTACACGGGGGGGCCAATGGGAGCAGTTCTTC many TRBD2 TRBV20-1 13 TRBJ2-1
CASSLAGSGREQFF TGTGCCAGCAGCTTGGCCGGGAGCGGTAGGGAGCAGTTCTTC NA NA TRBV5-4 14 TRBJ2-1
CASSYGGPYSNQPQHF TGTGCCAGCAGTTACGGGGGACCGTATAGCAATCAGCCCCAGCATTTT NA NA TRBV6-5 16 TRBJ1-5
CSAKGQSHGYTF TGCAGTGCTAAGGGACAGAGCCATGGCTACACCTTC few TRBD1 TRBV20-1 12 TRBJ1-2
CSASGPVGRVYEQYF TGCAGTGCTAGCGGGCCTGTCGGGAGGGTATACGAGCAGTACTTC NA TRBD2 TRBV20-1 15 TRBJ2-7
CATSSPPGLGEETQYF TGTGCCACCAGCAGTCCCCCGGGACTAGGTGAAGAGACCCAGTACTTC many TRBD2 TRBV15 16 TRBJ2-5
CATSRRGGGDEQFF TGTGCCACCAGCAGGAGGGGGGGAGGCGATGAGCAGTTCTTC NA NA TRBV15 14 TRBJ2-1
CASSLSRVPEPHEQYF TGTGCCAGCAGCTTAAGTAGGGTCCCAGAACCCCACGAGCAGTACTTC NA NA TRBV11-2 16 TRBJ2-7
CASSFDTDYGYTF TGCGCCAGCAGCTTCGACACGGACTATGGCTACACCTTC NA NA TRBV5-1 13 TRBJ1-2
CASSSGAGGGLETQYF TGTGCCAGCAGCTCGGGAGCGGGAGGGGGTCTGGAGACCCAGTACTTC few TRBD2 TRBV5-4 16 TRBJ2-5
CASSLGAGENTKAFF TGTGCCAGCAGCTTAGGGGCAGGGGAGAACACTAAAGCTTTCTTT NA NA TRBV7-2 15 TRBJ1-1
CASSVERGSNYGYTF TGTGCCAGCAGCGTAGAGAGAGGGTCCAACTATGGCTACACCTTC NA NA TRBV9 15 TRBJ1-2
CASSPGGTFWEDTQYF TGTGCCAGCAGCCCCGGCGGGACTTTTTGGGAAGATACGCAGTATTTT NA NA TRBV7-8 16 TRBJ2-3
CASSYSGGGPQHF TGTGCCAGCAGTTACTCTGGTGGGGGCCCCCAGCATTTT NA NA TRBV6-5 13 TRBJ1-5
CSARGAGDLEQYF TGCAGTGCTAGAGGGGCAGGGGATCTCGAGCAGTACTTC many NA TRBV20-1 13 TRBJ2-7